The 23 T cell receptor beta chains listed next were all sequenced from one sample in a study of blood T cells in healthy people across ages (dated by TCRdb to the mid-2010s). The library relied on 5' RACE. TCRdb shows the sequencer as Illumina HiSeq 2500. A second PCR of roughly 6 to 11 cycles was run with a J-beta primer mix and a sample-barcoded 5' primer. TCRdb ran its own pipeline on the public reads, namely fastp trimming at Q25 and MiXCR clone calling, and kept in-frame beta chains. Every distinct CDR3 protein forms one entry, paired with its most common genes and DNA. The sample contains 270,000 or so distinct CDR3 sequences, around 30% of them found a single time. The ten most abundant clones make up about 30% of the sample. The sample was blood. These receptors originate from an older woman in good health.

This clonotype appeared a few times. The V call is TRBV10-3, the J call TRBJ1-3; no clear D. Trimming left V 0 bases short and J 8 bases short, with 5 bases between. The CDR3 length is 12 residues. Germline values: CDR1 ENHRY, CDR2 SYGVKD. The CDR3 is CAISESMDTIYF. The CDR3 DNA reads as TGTGCCATCAGTGAGTCGATGGACACCATATATTTT.

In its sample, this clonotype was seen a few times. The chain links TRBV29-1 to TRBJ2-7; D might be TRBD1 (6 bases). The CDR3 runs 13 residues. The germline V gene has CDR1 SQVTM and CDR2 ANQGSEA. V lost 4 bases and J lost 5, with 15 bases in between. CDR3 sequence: CSVAQGADHEQYF. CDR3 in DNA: TGCAGCGTTGCACAGGGAGCGGACCACGAGCAGTACTTC.

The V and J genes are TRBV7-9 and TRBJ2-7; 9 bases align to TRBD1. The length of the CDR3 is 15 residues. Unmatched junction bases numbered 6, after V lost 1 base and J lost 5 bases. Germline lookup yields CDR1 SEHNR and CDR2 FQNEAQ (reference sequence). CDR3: CASSLEDRGKHEQYF. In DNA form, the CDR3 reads TGTGCCAGCAGCTTAGAGGACAGGGGTAAGCACGAGCAGTACTTC. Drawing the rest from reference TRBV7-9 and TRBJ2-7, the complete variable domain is DTGVSQNPRHKITKRGQNVTFRCDPISEHNRLYWYRQTLGQGPEFLTYFQNEAQLEKSRLLSDRFSAERPKGSFSTLEIQRTEQGDSAMYLCASSLEDRGKHEQYFGPGTRLTVT.

The CDR3, as DNA: TGTGCCAGCTCACCCGACAGGGGAGGAAGTAATGAGCAGTTCTTC. This translates into CASSPDRGGSNEQFF. The chain carries TRBV18 and TRBJ2-1, with 8 bases identical to TRBD1. The germline gives CDR1 KGHSH, CDR2 LQKENI. The CDR3 totals 15 residues. J gave up 7 bases and V 3 bases, and 8 bases lay outside the gene matches. The full variable domain, its missing parts supplied by reference TRBV18 and TRBJ2-1, is NAGVMQNPRHLVRRRGQEARLRCSPMKGHSHVYWYRQLPEEGLKFMVYLQKENIIDESGMPKERFSAEFPKEGPSILRIQQVVRGDSAAYFCASSPDRGGSNEQFFGPGTRLTVL.

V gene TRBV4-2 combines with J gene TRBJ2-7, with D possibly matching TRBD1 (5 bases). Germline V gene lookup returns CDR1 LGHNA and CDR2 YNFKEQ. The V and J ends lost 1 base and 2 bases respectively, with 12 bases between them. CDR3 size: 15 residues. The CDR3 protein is CASSQVADSPYEQYF. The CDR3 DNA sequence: TGTGCCAGCAGCCAAGTCGCCGACAGTCCCTACGAGCAGTACTTC.

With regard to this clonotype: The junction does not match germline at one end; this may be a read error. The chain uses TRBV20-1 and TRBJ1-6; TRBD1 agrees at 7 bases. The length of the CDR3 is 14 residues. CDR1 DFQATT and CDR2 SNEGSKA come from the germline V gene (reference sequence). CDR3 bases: TGCAGTGCTAGAGAAGGGGGCCCCAGTTCACCCCTCCGCTTT. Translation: CSAREGGPSSPLRF.

CDR3 nucleotide sequence: TGTGCCAGCAGCCTAATCGACAGGTGGTCTTCACCCCTCCACTTT. Translation: CASSLIDRWSSPLHF. The rearrangement joins TRBV12-3 or TRBV12-4 to TRBJ1-6, with a possible D match to TRBD1 (6 bases). This CDR3 comprises 15 residues. The germline V and J ends were trimmed by 6 bases and 9 bases, with 18 bases remaining between them.

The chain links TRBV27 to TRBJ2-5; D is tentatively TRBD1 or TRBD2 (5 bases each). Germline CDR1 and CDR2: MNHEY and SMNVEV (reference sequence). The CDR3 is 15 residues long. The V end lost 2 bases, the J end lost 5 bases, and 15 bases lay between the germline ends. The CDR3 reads CASSLGGHALETQYF. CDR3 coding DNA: TGTGCCAGCAGTTTAGGAGGACACGCTCTGGAGACCCAGTACTTC.

The CDR3 is CSARYGQGVSQFF. The CDR3 nucleotides are TGCAGTGCTAGATACGGACAGGGGGTCTCGCAGTTCTTC. The chain uses TRBV20-1 and TRBJ2-1; TRBD1 matches 10 bases. This CDR3 comprises 13 residues. From germline, CDR1 is DFQATT and CDR2 SNEGSKA (reference sequence). Losses at the gene ends were 2 bases for V and 12 bases for J; bases not matched to a gene: 7.

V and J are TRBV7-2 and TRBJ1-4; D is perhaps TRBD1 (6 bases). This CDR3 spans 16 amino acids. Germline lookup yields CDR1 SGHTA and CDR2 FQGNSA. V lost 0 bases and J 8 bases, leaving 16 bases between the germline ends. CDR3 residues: CASSLAIGRGPEKLFF. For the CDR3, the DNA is TGTGCCAGCAGCTTAGCGATCGGCAGGGGACCGGAAAAACTGTTTTTT.

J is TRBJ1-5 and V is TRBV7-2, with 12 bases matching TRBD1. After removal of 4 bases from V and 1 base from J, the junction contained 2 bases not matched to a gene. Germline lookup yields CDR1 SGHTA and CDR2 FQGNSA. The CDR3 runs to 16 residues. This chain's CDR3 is CASSWDRGLSNQPQHF. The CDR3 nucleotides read TGTGCCAGCAGCTGGGACAGGGGGCTAAGCAATCAGCCCCAGCATTTT.

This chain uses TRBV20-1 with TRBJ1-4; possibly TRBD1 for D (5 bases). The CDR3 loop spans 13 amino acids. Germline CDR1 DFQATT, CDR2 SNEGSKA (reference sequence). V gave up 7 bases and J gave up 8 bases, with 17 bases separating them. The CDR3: CSVFRPGGEKLFF. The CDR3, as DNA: TGCAGTGTATTCCGGCCCGGGGGGGAAAAACTGTTTTTT.

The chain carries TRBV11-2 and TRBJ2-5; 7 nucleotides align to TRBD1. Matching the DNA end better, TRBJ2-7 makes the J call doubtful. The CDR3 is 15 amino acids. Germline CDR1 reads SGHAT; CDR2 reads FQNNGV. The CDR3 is CASSLNRDSLYEQYF. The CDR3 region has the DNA TGTGCCAGCAGCTTAAACCGGGACAGTCTCTACGAGCAGTACTTC.

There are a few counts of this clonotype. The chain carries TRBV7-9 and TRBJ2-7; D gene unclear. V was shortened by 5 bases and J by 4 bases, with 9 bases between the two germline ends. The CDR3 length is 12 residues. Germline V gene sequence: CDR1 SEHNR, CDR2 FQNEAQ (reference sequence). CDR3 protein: CASSLTVYEQYV. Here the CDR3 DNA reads TGTGCCAGCAGCCTCACTGTTTACGAGCAGTACGTC.

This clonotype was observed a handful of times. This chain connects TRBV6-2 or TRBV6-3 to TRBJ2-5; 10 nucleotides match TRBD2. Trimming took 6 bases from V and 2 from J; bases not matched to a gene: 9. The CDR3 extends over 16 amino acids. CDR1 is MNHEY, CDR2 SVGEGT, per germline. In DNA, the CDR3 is TGTGCCAGCAGGTCCCCGGGACTAGCGTCTCAAGAGACCCAGTACTTC. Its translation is CASRSPGLASQETQYF.

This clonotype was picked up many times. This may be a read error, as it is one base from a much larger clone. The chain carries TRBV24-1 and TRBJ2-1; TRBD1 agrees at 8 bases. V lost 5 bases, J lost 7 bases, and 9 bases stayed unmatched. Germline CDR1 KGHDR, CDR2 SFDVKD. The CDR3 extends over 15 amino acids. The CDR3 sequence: CATSGPGQGLNEQFF. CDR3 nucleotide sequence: TGTGCCACCAGTGGCCCCGGACAGGGTTTGAATGAGCAGTTCTTC.

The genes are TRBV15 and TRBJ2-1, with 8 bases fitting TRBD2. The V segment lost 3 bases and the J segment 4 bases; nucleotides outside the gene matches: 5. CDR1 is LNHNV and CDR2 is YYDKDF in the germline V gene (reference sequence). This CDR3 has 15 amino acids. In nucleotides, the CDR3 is TGTGCCACCAGCAGGAGGGCGGGAGGTTACAATGAGCAGTTCTTC. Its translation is CATSRRAGGYNEQFF.

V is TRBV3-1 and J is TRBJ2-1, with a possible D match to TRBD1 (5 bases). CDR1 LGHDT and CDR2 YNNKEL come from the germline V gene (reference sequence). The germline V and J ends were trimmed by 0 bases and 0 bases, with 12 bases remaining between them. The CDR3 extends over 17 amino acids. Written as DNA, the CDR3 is TGTGCCAGCAGCCAAGAAAGGTGGGGCAGCTCCTACAATGAGCAGTTCTTC. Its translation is CASSQERWGSSYNEQFF.

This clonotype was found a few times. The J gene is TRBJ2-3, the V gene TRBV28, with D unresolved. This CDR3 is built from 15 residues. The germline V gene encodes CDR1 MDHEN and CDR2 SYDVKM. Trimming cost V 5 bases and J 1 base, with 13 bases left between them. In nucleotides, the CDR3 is TGTGCCAGCAGTGCACCAGCCGACCGCACAGATACGCAGTATTTT. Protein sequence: CASSAPADRTDTQYF.

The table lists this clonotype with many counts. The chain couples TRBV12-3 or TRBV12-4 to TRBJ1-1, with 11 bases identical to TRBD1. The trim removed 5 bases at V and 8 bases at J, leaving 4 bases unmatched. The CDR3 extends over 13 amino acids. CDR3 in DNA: TGTGCCAGCAGTATCCGGGACAGGGGGGAAGCTTTCTTT. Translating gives CASSIRDRGEAFF.

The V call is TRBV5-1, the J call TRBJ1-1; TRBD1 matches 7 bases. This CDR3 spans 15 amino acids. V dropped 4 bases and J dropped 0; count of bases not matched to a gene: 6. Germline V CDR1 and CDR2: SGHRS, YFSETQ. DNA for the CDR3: TGCGCCAGCAGCAGGGGACAGAGGATGAACACTGAAGCTTTCTTT. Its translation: CASSRGQRMNTEAFF. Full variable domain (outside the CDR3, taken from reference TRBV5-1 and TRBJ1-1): KAGVTQTPRYLIKTRGQQVTLSCSPISGHRSVSWYQQTPGQGLQFLFEYFSETQRNKGNFPGRFSGRQFSNSRSEMNVSTLELGDSALYLCASSRGQRMNTEAFFGQGTRLTVV.

The CDR3 protein is CASIPGTGINEKLFF. In DNA, the CDR3 is TGTGCCAGCATCCCCGGGACAGGGATAAATGAAAAACTGTTTTTT. The V gene is TRBV2, the J gene TRBJ1-4; TRBD1 aligns across 9 bases. CDR1 SNHLY and CDR2 FYNNEI come from the germline V gene. Germline trimming cut 7 bases from V and 5 bases from J; bases unmatched to any gene: 8. This CDR3 is built from 15 residues.

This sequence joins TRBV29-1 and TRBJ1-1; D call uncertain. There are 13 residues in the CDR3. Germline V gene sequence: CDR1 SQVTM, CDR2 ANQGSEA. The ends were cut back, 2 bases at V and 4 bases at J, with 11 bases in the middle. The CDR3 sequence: CSVEFSGATEAFF. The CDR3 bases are TGCAGCGTTGAATTTTCGGGTGCCACTGAAGCTTTCTTT.